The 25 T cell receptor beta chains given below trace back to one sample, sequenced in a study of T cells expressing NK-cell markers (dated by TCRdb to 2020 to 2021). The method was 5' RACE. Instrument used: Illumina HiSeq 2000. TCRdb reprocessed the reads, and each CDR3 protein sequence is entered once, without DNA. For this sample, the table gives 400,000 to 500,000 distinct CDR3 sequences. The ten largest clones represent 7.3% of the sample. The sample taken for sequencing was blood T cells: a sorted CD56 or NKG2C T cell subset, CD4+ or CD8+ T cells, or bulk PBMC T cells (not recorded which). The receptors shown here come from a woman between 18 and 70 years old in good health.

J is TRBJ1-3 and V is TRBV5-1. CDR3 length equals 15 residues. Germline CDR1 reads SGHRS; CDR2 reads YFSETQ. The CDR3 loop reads CASSNDGPGGNTIYF.

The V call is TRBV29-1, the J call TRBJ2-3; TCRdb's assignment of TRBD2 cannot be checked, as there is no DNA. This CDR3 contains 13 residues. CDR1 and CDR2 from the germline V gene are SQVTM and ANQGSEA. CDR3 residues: CSVEREWRDTQYF.

The CDR3 region is CSVEGSSGNTIYF. The chain links TRBV29-1 to TRBJ1-3. CDR3 length equals 13 residues. Germline loops: CDR1 SQVTM, CDR2 ANQGSEA.

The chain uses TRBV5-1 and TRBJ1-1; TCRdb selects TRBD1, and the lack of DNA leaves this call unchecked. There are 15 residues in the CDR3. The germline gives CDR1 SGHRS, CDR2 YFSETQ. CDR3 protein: CASSLMGAGGTEAFF.

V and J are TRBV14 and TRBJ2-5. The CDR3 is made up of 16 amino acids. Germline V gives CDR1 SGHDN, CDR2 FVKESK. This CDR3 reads CASSQAPSGYQETQYF.

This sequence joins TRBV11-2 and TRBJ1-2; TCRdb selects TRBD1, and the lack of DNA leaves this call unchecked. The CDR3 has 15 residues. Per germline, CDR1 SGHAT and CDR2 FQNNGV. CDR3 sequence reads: CASSLDPGVNYGYTF.

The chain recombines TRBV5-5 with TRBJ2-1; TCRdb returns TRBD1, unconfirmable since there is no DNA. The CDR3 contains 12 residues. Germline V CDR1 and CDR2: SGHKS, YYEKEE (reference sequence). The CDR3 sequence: CASSPGMVEQFF.

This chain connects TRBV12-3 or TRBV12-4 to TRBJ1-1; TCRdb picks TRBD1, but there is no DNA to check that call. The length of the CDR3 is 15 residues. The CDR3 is CASSLARGPDTEAFF.

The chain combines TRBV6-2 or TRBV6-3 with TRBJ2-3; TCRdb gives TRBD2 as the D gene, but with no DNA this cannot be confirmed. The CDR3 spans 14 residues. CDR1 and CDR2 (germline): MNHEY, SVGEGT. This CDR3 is CASSQTSGSDTQYF.

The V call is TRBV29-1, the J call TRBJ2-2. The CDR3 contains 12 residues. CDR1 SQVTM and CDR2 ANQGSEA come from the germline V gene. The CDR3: CSVEQVTGELFF.

This CDR3 reads CASSPSGAYNEQFF. This chain uses TRBV6-2 or TRBV6-3 with TRBJ2-1. CDR3 length equals 14 residues. The germline V gene encodes CDR1 MNHEY and CDR2 SVGEGT.

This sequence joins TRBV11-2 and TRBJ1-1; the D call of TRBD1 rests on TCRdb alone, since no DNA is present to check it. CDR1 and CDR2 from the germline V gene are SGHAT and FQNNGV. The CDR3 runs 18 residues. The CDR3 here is CASSLRLPAGVASTEAFF.

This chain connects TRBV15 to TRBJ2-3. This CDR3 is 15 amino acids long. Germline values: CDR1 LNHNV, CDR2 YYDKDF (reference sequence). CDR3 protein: CATSRDGRDTDTQYF.

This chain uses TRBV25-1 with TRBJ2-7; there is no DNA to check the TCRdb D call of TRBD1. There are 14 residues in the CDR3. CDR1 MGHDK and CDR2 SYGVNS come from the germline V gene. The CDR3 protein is CASSDSLTGLWQYF.

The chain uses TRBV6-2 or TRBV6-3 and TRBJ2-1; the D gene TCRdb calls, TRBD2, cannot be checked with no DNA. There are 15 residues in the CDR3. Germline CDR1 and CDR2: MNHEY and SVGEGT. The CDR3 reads CASSYRALKINEQFF.

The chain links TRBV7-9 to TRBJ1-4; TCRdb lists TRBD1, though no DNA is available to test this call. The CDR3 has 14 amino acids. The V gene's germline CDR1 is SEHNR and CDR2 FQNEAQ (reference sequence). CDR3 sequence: CASTRQGTNEKLFF.

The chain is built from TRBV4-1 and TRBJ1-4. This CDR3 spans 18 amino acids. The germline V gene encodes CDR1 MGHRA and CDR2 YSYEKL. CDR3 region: CASSQFGSPPDINEKLFF.

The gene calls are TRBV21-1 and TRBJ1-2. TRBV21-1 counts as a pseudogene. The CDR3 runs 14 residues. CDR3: CARIKGTANYGYTF.

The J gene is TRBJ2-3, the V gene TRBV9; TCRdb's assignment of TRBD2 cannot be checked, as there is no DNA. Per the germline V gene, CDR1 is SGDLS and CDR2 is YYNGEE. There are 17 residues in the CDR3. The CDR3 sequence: CASSRSAGPASTDTQYF.

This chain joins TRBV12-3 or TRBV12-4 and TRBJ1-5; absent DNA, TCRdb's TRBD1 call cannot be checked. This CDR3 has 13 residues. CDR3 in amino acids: CASSFRTDQPQHF.

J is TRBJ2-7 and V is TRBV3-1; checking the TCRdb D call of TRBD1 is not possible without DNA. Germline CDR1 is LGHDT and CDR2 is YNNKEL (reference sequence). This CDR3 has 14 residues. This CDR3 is CASSHRDRAYEQYF.

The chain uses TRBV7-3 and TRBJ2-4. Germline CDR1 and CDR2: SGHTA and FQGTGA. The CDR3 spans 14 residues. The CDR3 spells CASSPHYGENIQYF.

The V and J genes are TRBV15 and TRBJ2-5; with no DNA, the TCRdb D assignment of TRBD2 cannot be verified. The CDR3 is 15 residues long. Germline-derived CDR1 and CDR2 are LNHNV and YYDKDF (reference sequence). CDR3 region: CATSRGSSGQETQYF.

CDR3 sequence reads: CASSLWDTGELFF. The chain uses TRBV7-2 and TRBJ2-2. Germline V gene lookup returns CDR1 SGHTA and CDR2 FQGNSA. CDR3 length: 13 residues.

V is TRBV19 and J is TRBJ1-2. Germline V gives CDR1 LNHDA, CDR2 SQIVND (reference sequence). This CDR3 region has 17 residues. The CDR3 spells CASSPRPGEGRDYGYTF.